The clone carrying this T cell receptor beta chain was counted a few times. Its antigen is unidentified. MiXCR, run by TCRdb on the 5' RACE reads, gives a single entry per CDR3 protein. Of about half a million distinct CDR3 sequences in the sample, 18% were seen once. The sample originates from a study of T-cell memory formation after mild COVID-19. Trimming at V came to 0 bases and at J to 2 bases, leaving 9 bases not matched to a gene. This CDR3 contains 18 residues. In germline, CDR1 is DFQATT, CDR2 SNEGSKA (reference sequence). Findings of the study overall: CD4/CD8 balance characterized clones contracting day 15 to 85, and CD4+ skew characterized later expanders. Shrinking CD4+ clones were chiefly CM and EM; CD8+ ones were chiefly EMRA. There were some responding clones in pre-infection memory, which suggested that cross-reactive memory had joined.

This rearrangement joins TRBV20-1 to TRBJ2-2; 10 nucleotides align to TRBD1. Sequenced input: PBMCs or a T cell subset sorted from them (not recorded which). The source of this sequence is an adult woman who had mild COVID-19 (a few samples of this study predate the infection). Cell type and time point are not known. The CDR3 nucleotides are TGCAGTGCTAGAGAGTTCGGGACAGGGGTCGGAAACACCGGGGAGCTGTTTTTT. Protein: CSAREFGTGVGNTGELFF.